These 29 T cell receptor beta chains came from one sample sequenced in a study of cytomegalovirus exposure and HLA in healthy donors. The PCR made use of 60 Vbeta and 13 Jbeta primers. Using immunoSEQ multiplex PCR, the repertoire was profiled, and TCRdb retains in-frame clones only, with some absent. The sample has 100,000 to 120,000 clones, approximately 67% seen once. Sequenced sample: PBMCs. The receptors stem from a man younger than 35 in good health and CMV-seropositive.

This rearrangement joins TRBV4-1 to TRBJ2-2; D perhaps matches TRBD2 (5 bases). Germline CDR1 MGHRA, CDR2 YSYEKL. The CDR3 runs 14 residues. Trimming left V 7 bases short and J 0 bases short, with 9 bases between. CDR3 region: CASMRTPNTGELFF. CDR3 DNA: TGCGCCAGCATGAGGACTCCGAACACCGGGGAGCTGTTTTTT.

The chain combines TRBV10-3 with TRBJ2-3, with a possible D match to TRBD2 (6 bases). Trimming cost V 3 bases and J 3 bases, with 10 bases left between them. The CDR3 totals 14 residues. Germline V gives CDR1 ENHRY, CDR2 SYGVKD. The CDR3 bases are TGTGCCATCAGTGACCCGGGACTTACAGATACGCAGTATTTT. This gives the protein CAISDPGLTDTQYF.

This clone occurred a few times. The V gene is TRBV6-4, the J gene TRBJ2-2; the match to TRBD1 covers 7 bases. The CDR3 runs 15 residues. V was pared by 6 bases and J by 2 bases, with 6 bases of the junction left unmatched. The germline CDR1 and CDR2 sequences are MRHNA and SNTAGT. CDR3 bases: TGTGCCAGCAGCCCCGGGACAGATAACACCGGGGAGCTGTTTTTT. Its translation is CASSPGTDNTGELFF.

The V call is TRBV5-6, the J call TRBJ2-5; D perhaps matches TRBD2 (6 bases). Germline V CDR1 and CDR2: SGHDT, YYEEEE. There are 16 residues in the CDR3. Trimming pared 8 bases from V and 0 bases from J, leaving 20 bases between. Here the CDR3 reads CASAYLPAGYQETQYF. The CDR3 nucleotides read TGTGCCAGTGCTTACCTCCCGGCGGGATACCAAGAGACCCAGTACTTC.

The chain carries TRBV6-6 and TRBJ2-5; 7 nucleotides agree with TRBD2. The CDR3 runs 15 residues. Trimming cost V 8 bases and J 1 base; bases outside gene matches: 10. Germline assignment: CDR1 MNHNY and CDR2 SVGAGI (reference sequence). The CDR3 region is CASRSRGDRQETQYF. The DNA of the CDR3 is TGTGCCAGCCGTTCCCGGGGGGACCGCCAAGAGACCCAGTACTTC.

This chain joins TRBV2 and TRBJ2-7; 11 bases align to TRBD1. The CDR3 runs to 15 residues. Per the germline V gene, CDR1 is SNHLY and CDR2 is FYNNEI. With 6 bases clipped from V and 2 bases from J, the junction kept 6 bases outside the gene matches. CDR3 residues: CASRRPGQGAYEQYF. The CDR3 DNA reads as TGTGCCAGCAGGAGGCCGGGACAGGGGGCCTACGAGCAGTACTTC.

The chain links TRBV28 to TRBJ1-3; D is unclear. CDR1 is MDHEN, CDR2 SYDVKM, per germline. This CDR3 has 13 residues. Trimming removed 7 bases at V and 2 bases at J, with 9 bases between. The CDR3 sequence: CASKVRTGNTIYF. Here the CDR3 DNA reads TGTGCCAGCAAAGTGAGAACTGGAAACACCATATATTTT.

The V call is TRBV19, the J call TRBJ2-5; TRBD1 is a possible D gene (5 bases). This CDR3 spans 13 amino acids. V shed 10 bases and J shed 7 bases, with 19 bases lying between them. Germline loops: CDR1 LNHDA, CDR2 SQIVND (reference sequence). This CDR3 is CATRWKGQGTQYF. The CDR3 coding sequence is TGTGCCACCCGCTGGAAAGGCCAGGGGACCCAGTACTTC. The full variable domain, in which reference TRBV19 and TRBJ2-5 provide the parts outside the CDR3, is DGGITQSPKYLFRKEGQNVTLSCEQNLNHDAMYWYRQDPGQGLRLIYYSQIVNDFQKGDIAEGYSVSREKKESFPLTVTSAQKNPTAFYLCATRWKGQGTQYFGPGTRLLVL.

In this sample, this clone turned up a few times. CDR3 protein: CASSPLSGEAFF. The CDR3, as DNA: TGTGCCAGCTCACCATTATCCGGTGAAGCTTTCTTT. This rearrangement joins TRBV18 to TRBJ1-1; D call uncertain. The CDR3 contains 12 residues. V dropped 2 bases and J dropped 7 bases, with 8 bases sitting between them. Germline lookup yields CDR1 KGHSH and CDR2 LQKENI.

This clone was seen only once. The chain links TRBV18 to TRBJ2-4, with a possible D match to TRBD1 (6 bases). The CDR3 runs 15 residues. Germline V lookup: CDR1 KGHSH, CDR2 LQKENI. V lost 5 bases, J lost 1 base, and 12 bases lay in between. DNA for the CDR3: TGTGCCAGCTCAACGTCCCAGGGGGCCAAAAACATTCAGTACTTC. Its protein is CASSTSQGAKNIQYF.

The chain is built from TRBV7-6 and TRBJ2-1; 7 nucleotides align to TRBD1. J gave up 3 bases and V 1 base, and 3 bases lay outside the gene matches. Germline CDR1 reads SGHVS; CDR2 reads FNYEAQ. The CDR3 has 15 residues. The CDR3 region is CASSLGGGNYNEQFF. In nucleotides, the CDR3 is TGTGCCAGCAGCTTAGGAGGGGGCAACTACAATGAGCAGTTCTTC.

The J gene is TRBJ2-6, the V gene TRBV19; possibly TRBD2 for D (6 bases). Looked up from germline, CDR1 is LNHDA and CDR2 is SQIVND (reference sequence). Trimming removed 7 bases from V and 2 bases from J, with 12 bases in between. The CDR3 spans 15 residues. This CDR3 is CASTLGGAGANVLTF. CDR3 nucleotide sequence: TGTGCCAGTACCCTCGGAGGGGCTGGGGCCAACGTCCTGACTTTC.

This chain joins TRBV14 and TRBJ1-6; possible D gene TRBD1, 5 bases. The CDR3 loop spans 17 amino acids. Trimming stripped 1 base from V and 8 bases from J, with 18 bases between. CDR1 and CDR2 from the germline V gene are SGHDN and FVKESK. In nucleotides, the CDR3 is TGTGCCAGCAGCCAAGGGCTCGGCAGGGTATGGGATTCACCCCTCCACTTT. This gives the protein CASSQGLGRVWDSPLHF.

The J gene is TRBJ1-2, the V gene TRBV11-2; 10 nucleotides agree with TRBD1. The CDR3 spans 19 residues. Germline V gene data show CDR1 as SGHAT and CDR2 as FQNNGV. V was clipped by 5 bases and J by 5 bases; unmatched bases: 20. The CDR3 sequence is CASSPSRGTGVFNVYGYTF. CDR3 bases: TGTGCCAGCAGCCCTTCGAGAGGGACAGGGGTCTTCAACGTTTATGGCTACACCTTC.

The CDR3 here is CASSVAGLSYEQYF. DNA of the CDR3: TGTGCCAGCAGCGTAGCTGGTCTATCCTACGAGCAGTACTTC. The V and J genes are TRBV9 and TRBJ2-7; D is uncertain. Per the germline V gene, CDR1 is SGDLS and CDR2 is YYNGEE. This CDR3 is built from 14 residues. V was pared by 0 bases and J by 1 base, with 8 bases between.

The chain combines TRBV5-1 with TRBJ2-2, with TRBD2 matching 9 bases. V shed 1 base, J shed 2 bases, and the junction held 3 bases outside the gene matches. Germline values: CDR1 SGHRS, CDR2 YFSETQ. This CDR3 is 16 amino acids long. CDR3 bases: TGCGCCAGCAGCTTGTTAGCGGGGGACAACACCGGGGAGCTGTTTTTT. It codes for CASSLLAGDNTGELFF.

CDR3 bases: TGTGCCAGCAGCGTAGGAATAGCGGGGCCCACAGATACGCAGTATTTT. Amino acids: CASSVGIAGPTDTQYF. The chain uses TRBV9 and TRBJ2-3; 8 bases fit TRBD2. CDR1 and CDR2 from the germline V gene are SGDLS and YYNGEE. Losses at the gene ends were 0 bases for V and 2 bases for J; bases not matched to a gene: 5. The CDR3 loop spans 16 amino acids.

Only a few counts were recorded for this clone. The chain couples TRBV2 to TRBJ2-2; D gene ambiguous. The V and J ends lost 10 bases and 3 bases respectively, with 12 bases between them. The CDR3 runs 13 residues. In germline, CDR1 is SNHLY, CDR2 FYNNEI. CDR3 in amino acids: CAIYIRDTGELFF. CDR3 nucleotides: TGTGCCATCTATATCCGGGACACCGGGGAGCTGTTTTTT.

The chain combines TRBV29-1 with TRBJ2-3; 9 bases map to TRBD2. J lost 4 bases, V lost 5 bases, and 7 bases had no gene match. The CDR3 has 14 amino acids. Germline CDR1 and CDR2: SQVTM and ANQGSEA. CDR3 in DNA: TGCAGCGTTTCCGGGCTAGCGGGATCAGATACGCAGTATTTT. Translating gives CSVSGLAGSDTQYF.

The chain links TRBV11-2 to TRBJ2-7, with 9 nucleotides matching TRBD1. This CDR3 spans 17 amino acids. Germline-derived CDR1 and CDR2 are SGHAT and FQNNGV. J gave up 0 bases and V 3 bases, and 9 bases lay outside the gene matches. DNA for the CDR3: TGTGCCAGCAGCTTGGGACAGGGAGGGCCCCGCTCCTACGAGCAGTACGTC. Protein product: CASSLGQGGPRSYEQYV.

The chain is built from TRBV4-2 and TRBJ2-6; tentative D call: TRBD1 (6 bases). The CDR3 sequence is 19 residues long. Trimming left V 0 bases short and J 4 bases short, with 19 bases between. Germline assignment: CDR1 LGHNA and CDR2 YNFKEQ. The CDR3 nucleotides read TGTGCCAGCAGCCAAGACCCCCGGGCGGCAGGGGCGGGGGCCAACGTCCTGACTTTC. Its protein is CASSQDPRAAGAGANVLTF.

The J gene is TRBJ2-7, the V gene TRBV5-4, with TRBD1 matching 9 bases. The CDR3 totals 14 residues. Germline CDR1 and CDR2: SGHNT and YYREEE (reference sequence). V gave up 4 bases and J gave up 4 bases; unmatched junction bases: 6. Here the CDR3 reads CASSRGTGPYEQYV. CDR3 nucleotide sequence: TGTGCCAGCAGCAGGGGGACAGGGCCTTACGAGCAGTACGTC.

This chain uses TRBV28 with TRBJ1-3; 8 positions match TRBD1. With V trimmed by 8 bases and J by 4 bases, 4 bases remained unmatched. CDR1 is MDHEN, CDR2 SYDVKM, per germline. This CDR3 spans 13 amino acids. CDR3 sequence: CASFRGPGNTIYF. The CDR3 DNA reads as TGTGCCAGCTTCAGGGGGCCGGGAAACACCATATATTTT. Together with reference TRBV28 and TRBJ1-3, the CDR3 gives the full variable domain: DVKVTQSSRYLVKRTGEKVFLECVQDMDHENMFWYRQDPGLGLRLIYFSYDVKMKEKGDIPEGYSVSREKKERFSLILESASTNQTSMYLCASFRGPGNTIYFGEGSWLTVV.

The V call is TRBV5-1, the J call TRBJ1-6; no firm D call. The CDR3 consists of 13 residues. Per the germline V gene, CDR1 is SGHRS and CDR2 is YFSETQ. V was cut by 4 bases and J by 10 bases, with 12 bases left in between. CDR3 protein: CASSDGESSPLHF. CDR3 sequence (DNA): TGCGCCAGCAGCGATGGAGAGTCGTCACCCCTCCACTTT. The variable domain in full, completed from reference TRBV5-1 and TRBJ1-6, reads KAGVTQTPRYLIKTRGQQVTLSCSPISGHRSVSWYQQTPGQGLQFLFEYFSETQRNKGNFPGRFSGRQFSNSRSEMNVSTLELGDSALYLCASSDGESSPLHFGNGTRLTVT.

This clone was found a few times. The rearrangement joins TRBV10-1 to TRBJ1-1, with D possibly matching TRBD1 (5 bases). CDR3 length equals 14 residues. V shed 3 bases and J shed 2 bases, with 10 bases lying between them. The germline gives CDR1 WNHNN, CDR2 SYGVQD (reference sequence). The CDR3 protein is CASSDPGQNTEAFF. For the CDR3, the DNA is TGCGCCAGCAGTGACCCCGGACAAAACACTGAAGCTTTCTTT.

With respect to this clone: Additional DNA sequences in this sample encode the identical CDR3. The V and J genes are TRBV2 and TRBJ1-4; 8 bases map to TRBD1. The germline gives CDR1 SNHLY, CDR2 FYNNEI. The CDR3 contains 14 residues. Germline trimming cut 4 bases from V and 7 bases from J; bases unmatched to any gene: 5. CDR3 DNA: TGTGCCAGCAGTGCTGACAGGGGAGGTGAAAAACTGTTTTTT. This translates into CASSADRGGEKLFF. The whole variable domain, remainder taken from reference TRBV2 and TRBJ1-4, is EPEVTQTPSHQVTQMGQEVILRCVPISNHLYFYWYRQILGQKVEFLVSFYNNEISEKSEIFDDQFSVERPDGSNFTLKIRSTKLEDSAMYFCASSADRGGEKLFFGSGTQLSVL.

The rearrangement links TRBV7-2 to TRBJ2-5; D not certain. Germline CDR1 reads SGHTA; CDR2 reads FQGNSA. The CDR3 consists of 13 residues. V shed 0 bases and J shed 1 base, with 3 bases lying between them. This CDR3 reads CASSLALQETQYF. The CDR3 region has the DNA TGTGCCAGCAGCTTAGCCCTCCAAGAGACCCAGTACTTC.

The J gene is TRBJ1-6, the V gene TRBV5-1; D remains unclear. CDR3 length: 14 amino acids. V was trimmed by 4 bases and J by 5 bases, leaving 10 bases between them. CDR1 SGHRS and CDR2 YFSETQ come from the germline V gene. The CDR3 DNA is TGCGCCAGCAGCCGAGGTGACGATAATTCACCCCTCCACTTT. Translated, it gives CASSRGDDNSPLHF.

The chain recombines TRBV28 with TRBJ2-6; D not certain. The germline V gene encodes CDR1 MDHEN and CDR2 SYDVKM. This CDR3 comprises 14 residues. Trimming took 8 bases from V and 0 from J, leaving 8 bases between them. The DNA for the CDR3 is TGTGCCAGCCGAGAGGCCTCTGGGGCCAACGTCCTGACTTTC. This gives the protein CASREASGANVLTF.